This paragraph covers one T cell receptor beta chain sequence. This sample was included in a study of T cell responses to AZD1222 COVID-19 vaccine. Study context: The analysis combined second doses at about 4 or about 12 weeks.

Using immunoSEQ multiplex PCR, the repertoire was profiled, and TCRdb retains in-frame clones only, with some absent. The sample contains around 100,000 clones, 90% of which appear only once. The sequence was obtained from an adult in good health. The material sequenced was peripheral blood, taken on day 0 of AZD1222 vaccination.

The CDR3 DNA reads TGTGCCAGCAGCCCCCGGGACAGGGTCCTCAGGATATTGAATGAAGCTTTCTTT. Translating it yields CASSPRDRVLRILNEAFF. The rearrangement uses TRBV11-2 and TRBJ1-1; 9 positions match TRBD1. The junction had 20 bases not matched to a gene; V was cut back by 5 bases and J by 7 bases. The CDR3 has 18 residues. Germline values: CDR1 SGHAT, CDR2 FQNNGV.